The TCR beta chain under discussion was sequenced for a study of blood T cells in healthy people across ages. The wider study: With template switching, about one barcoded beta molecule was captured per two T cells.

The germline V gene has CDR1 DFQATT and CDR2 SNEGSKA (reference sequence). V lost 4 bases, J lost 0 bases, and 13 bases lay in between. CDR3 size: 15 residues. A J-beta primer mix and a sample-barcoded 5' primer were used in a second PCR of about 6 to 12 cycles. Each cDNA molecule was tagged by a template-switch adaptor that had 12 random nucleotides. All samples yielded 2.5 million or more CDR3-containing paired-end reads. TCRdb reanalysed the 5' RACE reads using MiXCR and keeps one entry per CDR3 protein. The table has 700,000 to 900,000 distinct CDR3 sequences, about 55% seen once. This chain joins TRBV20-1 and TRBJ1-5, with D perhaps TRBD1 (6 bases). Input material: blood. The TCR originated in an elderly man in good health. CDR3 sequence reads: CSANDPGDSNQPQHF. The CDR3 DNA reads TGCAGTGCTAATGATCCAGGGGATAGCAATCAGCCCCAGCATTTT.